The 21 T cell receptor beta chains presented below share a single source sample, sequenced in a study of cytomegalovirus exposure and HLA in healthy donors. PCR was performed using 60 Vbeta and 13 Jbeta primers. Libraries were prepared by immunoSEQ multiplex PCR; TCRdb keeps only in-frame clonotypes and omits some of them. The table has about 170,000 clones, around 80% seen once; the top ten hold 2% to 3%. Sequencing used PBMCs. These receptors came from a male donor in good health and CMV-seronegative.

The rearrangement links TRBV27 to TRBJ2-3, with TRBD2 matching 7 bases. Losses at the gene ends were 9 bases for V and 4 bases for J; bases not matched to a gene: 13. The germline CDR1 and CDR2 sequences are MNHEY and SMNVEV (reference sequence). The CDR3 covers 15 residues. CDR3 coding DNA: TGTGCCAGTTTTGGAGGCGGGGCGGGGGCAGATACGCAGTATTTT. Protein product: CASFGGGAGADTQYF.

The chain recombines TRBV7-9 with TRBJ1-3; 8 bases align to TRBD1. The CDR3 length is 16 residues. With V trimmed by 3 bases and J by 3 bases, 7 bases remained unmatched. Germline-derived CDR1 and CDR2 are SEHNR and FQNEAQ (reference sequence). Here the CDR3 reads CASSFDPGTGGNTIYF. For the CDR3, the DNA is TGTGCCAGCAGCTTCGACCCAGGGACAGGTGGAAACACCATATATTTT.

This sequence joins TRBV28 and TRBJ1-1; TRBD1 matches 7 bases. V lost 2 bases to trimming and J lost 0 bases; unmatched junction nucleotides: 6. Germline V gene lookup returns CDR1 MDHEN and CDR2 SYDVKM. The CDR3 consists of 16 residues. The CDR3 here is CASSLRDRPVNTEAFF. The CDR3 region has the DNA TGTGCCAGCAGTTTACGGGACAGACCGGTGAACACTGAAGCTTTCTTT. Full variable domain (remainder filled in from reference TRBV28 and TRBJ1-1): DVKVTQSSRYLVKRTGEKVFLECVQDMDHENMFWYRQDPGLGLRLIYFSYDVKMKEKGDIPEGYSVSREKKERFSLILESASTNQTSMYLCASSLRDRPVNTEAFFGQGTRLTVV.

The chain uses TRBV7-3 and TRBJ2-2, with 15 bases matching TRBD2. V shed 5 bases and J 5 bases; nucleotides not matched to a gene: 9. This CDR3 has 18 residues. CDR1 is SGHTA, CDR2 FQGTGA, per germline. The CDR3 DNA sequence: TGTGCCAGCAGCCGAGACGGACTAGCGGGGGGGCGGACCGGGGAGCTGTTTTTT. It encodes CASSRDGLAGGRTGELFF.

Here the CDR3 reads CASSYLGQGLGEQYF. CDR3 DNA: TGTGCCAGCAGTTACCTCGGACAGGGATTGGGTGAGCAGTACTTC. The chain is built from TRBV6-5 and TRBJ2-7; the match to TRBD1 covers 8 bases. The CDR3 runs 15 residues. V dropped 2 bases and J dropped 7; count of bases not matched to a gene: 10. Germline assignment: CDR1 MNHEY and CDR2 SVGAGI.

V gene TRBV2 combines with J gene TRBJ1-1, with D possibly TRBD1 on 6 matching bases. Germline-derived CDR1 and CDR2 are SNHLY and FYNNEI. Trimming removed 7 bases at V and 0 bases at J, with 15 bases between. The CDR3 spans 15 residues. The CDR3 DNA reads as TGTGCCAGCACTCGATTGGACAGATTGAACACTGAAGCTTTCTTT. Protein sequence: CASTRLDRLNTEAFF. Looking up the rest from reference TRBV2 and TRBJ1-1 gives the full variable domain: EPEVTQTPSHQVTQMGQEVILRCVPISNHLYFYWYRQILGQKVEFLVSFYNNEISEKSEIFDDQFSVERPDGSNFTLKIRSTKLEDSAMYFCASTRLDRLNTEAFFGQGTRLTVV.

This clone showed up just a few times. The junction does not match germline at one end; this may be a read error. This chain links TRBV4-2 with TRBJ2-2; 7 bases are shared with TRBD1. The CDR3 is 16 amino acids. CDR1 and CDR2 from the germline V gene are LGHNA and YNFKEQ. The CDR3 reads CASSQGLGGQPGELFF. The CDR3 coding sequence is TGTGCCAGCAGTCAAGGATTAGGGGGCCAGCCCGGGGAGCTGTTTTTT.

In regard to this clone: One end of the junction varies from germline; a read error may be responsible. Other DNA sequences from this sample encode an identical CDR3 as well. This chain connects TRBV5-4 to TRBJ1-1, with 9 bases lining up with TRBD1. This CDR3 has 16 residues. CDR1 and CDR2 from the germline V gene are SGHNT and YYREEE (reference sequence). The chain's CDR3 is CASSSARGTGISEAFF. CDR3 bases: TGCGCCAGCAGCTCGGCGAGGGGGACAGGGATTTCTGAAGCTTTCTTT.

V and J are TRBV5-1 and TRBJ1-2; the D is unclear. V was pared by 2 bases and J by 7 bases, with 12 bases between. CDR1 and CDR2 (germline): SGHRS, YFSETQ. This CDR3 is 13 amino acids long. CDR3 in DNA: TGCGCCAGCAGCTTAGGCGGAGGACGTGGCTACACCTTC. Protein product: CASSLGGGRGYTF.

J is TRBJ1-2 and V is TRBV19, with TRBD1 identical over 8 bases. The CDR3 length is 15 residues. V lost 5 bases to trimming and J lost 4 bases; unmatched junction nucleotides: 9. Germline V lookup: CDR1 LNHDA, CDR2 SQIVND (reference sequence). The CDR3 coding sequence is TGTGCCAGTAGTCCACGGGACAGGTCCCTCTATGGCTACACCTTC. This codes for CASSPRDRSLYGYTF.

The chain is built from TRBV11-2 and TRBJ2-7; maybe TRBD2 (5 bases). This CDR3 comprises 15 residues. Germline V gene lookup returns CDR1 SGHAT and CDR2 FQNNGV. V lost 1 base to trimming and J lost 3 bases, with 13 bases between them. The CDR3 sequence: CASSLGLALVYEQYF. DNA for the CDR3: TGTGCCAGCAGCTTAGGGCTAGCCCTAGTCTACGAGCAGTACTTC. Drawing the rest from reference TRBV11-2 and TRBJ2-7, the complete variable domain is EAGVAQSPRYKIIEKRQSVAFWCNPISGHATLYWYQQILGQGPKLLIQFQNNGVVDDSQLPKDRFSAERLKGVDSTLKIQPAKLEDSAVYLCASSLGLALVYEQYFGPGTRLTVT.

This chain links TRBV6-1 with TRBJ2-5; D is uncertain. The better agreement between TRBJ2-7 and the DNA end casts doubt on the J call. CDR1 MNHNS and CDR2 SASEGT come from the germline V gene. The CDR3 contains 11 residues. The CDR3 nucleotides read TGTGCCAGCAGTGCAGACTACGAGCAGTACTTC. Its protein product is CASSADYEQYF.

This rearrangement joins TRBV7-8 to TRBJ2-1; no firm D call. CDR1 is SGHVS and CDR2 is FQNEAQ in the germline V gene. Between the trimmed V and J ends, which lost 3 bases and 3 bases, there was a span of 9 bases. This CDR3 has 14 residues. The CDR3 DNA is TGTGCCAGCAGCTTGCTGAGAGTCTACAATGAGCAGTTCTTC. As protein: CASSLLRVYNEQFF.

The J gene is TRBJ1-1, the V gene TRBV19; TRBD1 matches at 8 bases. CDR3 length: 13 residues. The V gene end was trimmed by 5 bases and the J gene end by 5 bases; junction bases not matched to a gene: 4. Per the germline V gene, CDR1 is LNHDA and CDR2 is SQIVND (reference sequence). The CDR3 bases are TGTGCCAGTAGTGCCAGGGGGCCGACTGAAGCTTTCTTT. Its translation is CASSARGPTEAFF.

The chain employs TRBV18 and TRBJ1-1; D is perhaps TRBD1 (5 bases). Germline values: CDR1 KGHSH, CDR2 LQKENI. Between the trimmed V and J ends, which lost 3 bases and 2 bases, there was a span of 7 bases. The CDR3 length is 13 residues. The CDR3, as DNA: TGTGCCAGCTCACCTACAGGTAACACTGAAGCTTTCTTT. This sequence encodes CASSPTGNTEAFF.

Details on this clone: A read error may produce the germline difference seen at one junction end. V and J are TRBV5-1 and TRBJ1-1, with D uncertain. Germline V gene sequence: CDR1 SGHRS, CDR2 YFSETQ. The CDR3 spans 15 residues. CDR3 nucleotides: TGCGCCAGCAGCTTACAAAACCACCCCGACACCGAAGCTTTCTTT. It is translated as CASSLQNHPDTEAFF. Together with reference TRBV5-1 and TRBJ1-1, the CDR3 gives the full variable domain: KAGVTQTPRYLIKTRGQQVTLSCSPISGHRSVSWYQQTPGQGLQFLFEYFSETQRNKGNFPGRFSGRQFSNSRSEMNVSTLELGDSALYLCASSLQNHPDTEAFFGQGTRLTVV.

The chain couples TRBV6-6 to TRBJ1-2; 10 bases align to TRBD1. J lost 4 bases, V lost 6 bases, and 11 bases had no gene match. This CDR3 comprises 16 residues. Germline CDR1 reads MNHNY; CDR2 reads SVGAGI (reference sequence). CDR3 sequence reads: CASSASGTGVAYGYTF. The CDR3 DNA reads as TGTGCCAGCAGCGCCTCCGGGACAGGGGTTGCCTATGGCTACACCTTC.

The genes are TRBV10-3 and TRBJ2-3; D is unresolved. V was cut by 6 bases and J by 0 bases, with 7 bases left in between. The CDR3 covers 13 residues. Germline assignment: CDR1 ENHRY and CDR2 SYGVKD. CDR3 coding DNA: TGTGCCATCAGCCCGACTAGCACAGATACGCAGTATTTT. Protein product: CAISPTSTDTQYF.

The CDR3 spells CASTFGLTVSGNTIYF. As DNA, the CDR3 is TGTGCCAGCACCTTCGGATTGACAGTATCTGGAAACACCATATATTTT. This chain joins TRBV28 and TRBJ1-3; possible D gene TRBD1, 5 bases. This CDR3 is 16 amino acids long. In germline, CDR1 is MDHEN, CDR2 SYDVKM. V shed 7 bases and J shed 1 base, with 17 bases lying between them.

The J gene is TRBJ1-1, the V gene TRBV6-5, with 7 bases fitting TRBD1. This CDR3 contains 14 residues. CDR1 and CDR2 (germline): MNHEY, SVGAGI. J gave up 0 bases and V 6 bases, and 4 bases lay outside the gene matches. The CDR3 DNA is TGTGCCAGCAGGACAGGGCGGATGAACACTGAAGCTTTCTTT. As protein: CASRTGRMNTEAFF.

This clone was seen a single time. CDR3 sequence: CASSETSASDTQYF. For the CDR3, the DNA is TGCGCCAGCAGCGAAACTAGCGCTTCAGATACGCAGTATTTT. The chain combines TRBV5-1 with TRBJ2-3, with TRBD2 matching over 7 bases. V lost 4 bases to trimming and J lost 4 bases; unmatched junction nucleotides: 6. The V gene's germline CDR1 is SGHRS and CDR2 YFSETQ. The CDR3 spans 14 residues.